The 3 T cell receptor beta chains below all came from one sample that was sequenced in a study of cytomegalovirus exposure and HLA in healthy donors (dated by TCRdb to the late 2010s). Library preparation used the immunoSEQ multiplex PCR assay. A mixture of 60 forward primers for TCR Vbeta segments and 13 reverse primers for TCR Jbeta segments was used in the multiplex PCR. This immuneACCESS table, as held by TCRdb, lists in-frame sequences with V and J called but not all clones. Of the missing ones, under half trace to an unresolved V gene in checked studies; the others have no known cause. This sample comprises 150,000 to 200,000 clones, more than 75% of them detected only once. The top ten hold roughly 3.6% of the sample. The material sequenced was PBMCs. The receptors shown here come from a man in his forties in good health and CMV-seropositive.

The genes are TRBV11-2 and TRBJ2-7; 12 bases match TRBD2. Trimming took 4 bases from V and 2 from J; bases not matched to a gene: 3. This CDR3 is 15 amino acids long. The V gene's germline CDR1 is SGHAT and CDR2 FQNNGV. CDR3 coding DNA: TGTGCCAGCAGCTACGGACTAGCGGGAACCTACGAGCAGTACTTC. It is translated as CASSYGLAGTYEQYF. Full variable domain (outside the CDR3, taken from reference TRBV11-2 and TRBJ2-7): EAGVAQSPRYKIIEKRQSVAFWCNPISGHATLYWYQQILGQGPKLLIQFQNNGVVDDSQLPKDRFSAERLKGVDSTLKIQPAKLEDSAVYLCASSYGLAGTYEQYFGPGTRLTVT.

This chain links TRBV5-1 with TRBJ2-3; 9 nucleotides agree with TRBD1. Germline lookup yields CDR1 SGHRS and CDR2 YFSETQ. The CDR3 covers 15 residues. Germline trimming cut 6 bases from V and 0 bases from J; bases unmatched to any gene: 5. CDR3 amino acids: CASTDGTGSTDTQYF. DNA of the CDR3: TGCGCCAGCACAGACGGGACAGGGAGCACAGATACGCAGTATTTT.

CDR3 amino acids: CASSYSRDGQPQHF. The DNA for the CDR3 is TGTGCCAGCAGTTACTCCAGGGATGGGCAGCCCCAGCATTTT. This rearrangement joins TRBV6-5 to TRBJ1-5, with D tentatively TRBD1 (5 bases). The CDR3 spans 14 residues. Looked up from germline, CDR1 is MNHEY and CDR2 is SVGAGI. V lost 0 bases and J lost 7, with 10 bases in between.